This TCR beta chain was identified during a study of identical twins. Findings and limits, study-wide: The authors noted that invariant MAIT and iNKT cells could partly confound zero-insertion analyses.

Germline values: CDR1 SGHRS, CDR2 YFSETQ. The CDR3 is 17 amino acids. The V gene end was trimmed by 4 bases and the J gene end by 2 bases; junction bases not matched to a gene: 12. TCRdb reprocessed the 5' RACE reads with MiXCR, giving one entry per CDR3 protein. The sample lists 400,000 to 550,000 distinct CDR3 sequences, roughly an eighth seen once, with approximately 0.9% in the top ten. Concerning this clonotype itself: Its antigen remains unidentified.

These same data were also listed under a study on yellow fever vaccine responses in identical twins.

V gene TRBV5-1 combines with J gene TRBJ2-7, with 10 bases matching TRBD2. Source material: CD4+ T cells sorted from blood. The origin of this receptor is a woman aged 18-29 years in good health. The CDR3 is CASSPPSGAGGAYEQYF. The CDR3 nucleotides read TGCGCCAGCAGCCCCCCCTCTGGAGCGGGAGGGGCCTACGAGCAGTACTTC.